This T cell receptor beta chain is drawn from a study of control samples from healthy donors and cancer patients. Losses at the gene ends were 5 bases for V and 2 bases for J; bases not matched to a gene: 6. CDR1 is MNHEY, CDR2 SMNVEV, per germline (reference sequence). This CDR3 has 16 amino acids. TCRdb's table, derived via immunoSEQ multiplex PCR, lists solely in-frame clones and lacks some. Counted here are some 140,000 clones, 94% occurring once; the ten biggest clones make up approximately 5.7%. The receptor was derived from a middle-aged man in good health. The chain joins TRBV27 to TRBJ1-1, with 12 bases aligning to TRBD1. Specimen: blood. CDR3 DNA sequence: TGTGCCAGCAGTCAGCTCGGGACAGGGGGCAACACTGAAGCTTTCTTT. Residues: CASSQLGTGGNTEAFF.